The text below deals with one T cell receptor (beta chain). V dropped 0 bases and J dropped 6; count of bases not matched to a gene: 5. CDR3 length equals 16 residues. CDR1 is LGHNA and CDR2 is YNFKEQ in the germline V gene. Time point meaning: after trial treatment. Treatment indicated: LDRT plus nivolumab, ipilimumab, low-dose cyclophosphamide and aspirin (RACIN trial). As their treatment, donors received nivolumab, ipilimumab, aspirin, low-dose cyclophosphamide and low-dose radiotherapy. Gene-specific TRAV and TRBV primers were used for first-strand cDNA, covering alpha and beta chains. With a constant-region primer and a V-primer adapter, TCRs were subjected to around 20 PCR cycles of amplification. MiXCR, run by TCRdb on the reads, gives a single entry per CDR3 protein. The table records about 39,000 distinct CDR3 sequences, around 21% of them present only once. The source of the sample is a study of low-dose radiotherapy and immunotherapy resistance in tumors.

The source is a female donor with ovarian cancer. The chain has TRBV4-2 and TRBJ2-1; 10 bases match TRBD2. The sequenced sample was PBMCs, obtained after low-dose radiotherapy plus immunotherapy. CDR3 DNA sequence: TGTGCCAGCAGCCAAGAAGCGGGAGGGCCGACCAATGAGCAGTTCTTC. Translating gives CASSQEAGGPTNEQFF.